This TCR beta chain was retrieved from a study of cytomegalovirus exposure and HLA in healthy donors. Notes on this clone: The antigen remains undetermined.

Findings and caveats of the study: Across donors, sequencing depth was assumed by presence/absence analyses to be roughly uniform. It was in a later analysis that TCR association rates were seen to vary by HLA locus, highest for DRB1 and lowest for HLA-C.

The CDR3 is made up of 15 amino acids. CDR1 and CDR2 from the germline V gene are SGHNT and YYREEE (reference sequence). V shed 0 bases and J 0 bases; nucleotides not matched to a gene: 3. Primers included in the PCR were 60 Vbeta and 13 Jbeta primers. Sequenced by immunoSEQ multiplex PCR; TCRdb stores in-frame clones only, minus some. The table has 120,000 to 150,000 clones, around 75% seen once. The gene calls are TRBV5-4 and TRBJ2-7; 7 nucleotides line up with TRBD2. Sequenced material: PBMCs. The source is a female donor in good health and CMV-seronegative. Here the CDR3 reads CASSLAAGSSYEQYF. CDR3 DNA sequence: TGTGCCAGCAGCTTGGCAGCGGGAAGCTCCTACGAGCAGTACTTC.